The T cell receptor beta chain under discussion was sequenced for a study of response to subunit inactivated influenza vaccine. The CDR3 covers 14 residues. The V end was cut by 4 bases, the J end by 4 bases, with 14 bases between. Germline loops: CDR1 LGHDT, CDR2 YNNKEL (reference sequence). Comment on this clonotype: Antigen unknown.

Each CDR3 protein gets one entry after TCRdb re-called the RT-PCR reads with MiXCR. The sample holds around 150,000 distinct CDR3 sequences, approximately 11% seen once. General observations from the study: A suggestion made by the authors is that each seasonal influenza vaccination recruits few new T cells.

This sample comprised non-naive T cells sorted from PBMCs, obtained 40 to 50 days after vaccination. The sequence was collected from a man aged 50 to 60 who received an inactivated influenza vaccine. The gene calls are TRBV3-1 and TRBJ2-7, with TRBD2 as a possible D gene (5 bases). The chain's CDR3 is CASSLSGFRYEQYF. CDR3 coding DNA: TGTGCCAGCAGCCTCAGCGGTTTCCGTTACGAGCAGTACTTC.